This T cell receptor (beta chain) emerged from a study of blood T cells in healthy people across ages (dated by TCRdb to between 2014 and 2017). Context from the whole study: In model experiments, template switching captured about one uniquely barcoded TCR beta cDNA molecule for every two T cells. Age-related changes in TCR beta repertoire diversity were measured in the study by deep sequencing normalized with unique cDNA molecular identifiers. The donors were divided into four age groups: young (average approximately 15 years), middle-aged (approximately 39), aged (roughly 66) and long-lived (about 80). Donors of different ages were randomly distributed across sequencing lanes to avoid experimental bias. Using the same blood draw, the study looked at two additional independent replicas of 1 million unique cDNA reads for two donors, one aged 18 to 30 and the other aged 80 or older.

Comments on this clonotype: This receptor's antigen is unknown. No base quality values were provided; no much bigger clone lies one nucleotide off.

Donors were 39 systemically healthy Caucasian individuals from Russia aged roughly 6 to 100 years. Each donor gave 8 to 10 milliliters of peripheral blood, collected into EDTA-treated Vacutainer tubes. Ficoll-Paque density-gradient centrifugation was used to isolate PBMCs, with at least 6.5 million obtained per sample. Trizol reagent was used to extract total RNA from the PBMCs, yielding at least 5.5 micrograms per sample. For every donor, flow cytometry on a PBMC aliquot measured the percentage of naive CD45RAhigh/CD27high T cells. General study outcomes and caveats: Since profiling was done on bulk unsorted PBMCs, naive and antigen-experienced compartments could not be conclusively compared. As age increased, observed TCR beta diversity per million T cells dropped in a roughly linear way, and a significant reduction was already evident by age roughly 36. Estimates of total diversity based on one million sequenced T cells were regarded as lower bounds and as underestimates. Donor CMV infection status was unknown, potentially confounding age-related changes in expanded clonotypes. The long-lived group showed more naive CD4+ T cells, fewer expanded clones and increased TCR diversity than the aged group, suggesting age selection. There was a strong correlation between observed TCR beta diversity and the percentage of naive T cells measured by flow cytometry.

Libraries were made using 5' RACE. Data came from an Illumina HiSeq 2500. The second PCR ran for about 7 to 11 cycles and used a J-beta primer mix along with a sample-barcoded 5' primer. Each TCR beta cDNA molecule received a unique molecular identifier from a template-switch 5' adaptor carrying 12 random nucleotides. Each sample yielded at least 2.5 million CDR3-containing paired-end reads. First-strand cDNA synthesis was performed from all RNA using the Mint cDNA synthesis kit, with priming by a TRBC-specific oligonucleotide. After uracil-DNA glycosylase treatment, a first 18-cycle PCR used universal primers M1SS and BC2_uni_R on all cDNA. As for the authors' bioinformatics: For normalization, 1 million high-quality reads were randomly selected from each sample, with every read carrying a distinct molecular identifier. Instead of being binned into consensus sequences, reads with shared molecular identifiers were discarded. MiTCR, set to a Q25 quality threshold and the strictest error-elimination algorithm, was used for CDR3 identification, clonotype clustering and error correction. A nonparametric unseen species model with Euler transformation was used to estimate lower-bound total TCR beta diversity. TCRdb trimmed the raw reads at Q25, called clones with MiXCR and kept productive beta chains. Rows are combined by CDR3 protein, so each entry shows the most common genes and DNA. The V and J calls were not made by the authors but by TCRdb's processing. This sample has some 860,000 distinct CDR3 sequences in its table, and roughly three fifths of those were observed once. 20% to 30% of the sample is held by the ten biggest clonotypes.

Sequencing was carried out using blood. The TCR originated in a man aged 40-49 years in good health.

The base sequence is TGCGCCAGCAGCCGAATCCGGGACTGGGATTACAATGAGCAGTTCTTC. Its translation is CASSRIRDWDYNEQFF. The sequence is built from TRBV5-1 and TRBJ2-1, with TRBD2 tentatively as D gene (6 bases match). V and J are truncated by 4 bases and 4 bases respectively, leaving an intervening sequence of 18 bases. Reading the germline V gene gives CDR1 SGHRS and CDR2 YFSETQ. Reading from cysteine to phenylalanine, the CDR3 counts 16 amino acids. Solely the CDR3 DNA is kept, with 48 bases framed from the first base.